One and the same sample provided the 24 T cell receptor beta chains below, sequenced in a study of identical twins. MiXCR, run by TCRdb on the 5' RACE reads, gives a single entry per CDR3 protein. The data show nearly 900,000 distinct CDR3 sequences, roughly an eighth seen once. These data also formed part of another study, on yellow fever vaccine responses in identical twins.

Sample: PBMCs. The receptors come from a woman younger than 35 in good health.

This clonotype appeared once. This chain links TRBV21-1 with TRBJ2-6; TRBD1, the D gene given by the table, was not confirmed from the DNA. TRBV21-1 represents a pseudogene. The CDR3 spans 19 residues. The CDR3, as DNA: TGTGCCAGCAGCAACCTTAAGCCAGGGGCAATATCTGGGGCCAACGTCCTGACTTTC. This sequence encodes CASSNLKPGAISGANVLTF.

This clonotype was observed a handful of times. This sequence joins TRBV2 and TRBJ2-3, with TRBD1 matching 9 bases. V was clipped by 4 bases and J by 0 bases; unmatched bases: 14. The CDR3 spans 19 residues. Germline V CDR1 and CDR2: SNHLY, FYNNEI. CDR3 bases: TGTGCCAGCAGTGGACAGGGGGTGCTAGCGGACCCTAGCACAGATACGCAGTATTTT. It yields the protein CASSGQGVLADPSTDTQYF.

This clonotype was counted between two and nine times. The gene calls are TRBV15 and TRBJ2-7; the D is unclear. In germline, CDR1 is LNHNV, CDR2 YYDKDF (reference sequence). V was pared by 5 bases and J by 4 bases, with 15 bases between. This CDR3 region has 14 residues. In nucleotides, the CDR3 is TGTGCCACCAGCGGACCACCATTGGGATACGAGCAGTACTTC. Translated: CATSGPPLGYEQYF.

This clonotype was detected only a few times. The V call is TRBV4-1, the J call TRBJ2-3, with D possibly matching TRBD2 (5 bases). CDR3 size: 14 residues. The V and J ends lost 4 bases and 5 bases respectively, with 13 bases between them. CDR1 MGHRA and CDR2 YSYEKL come from the germline V gene. The CDR3 DNA reads TGCGCCAGCAGCCTTGAGGGCCGGGGAGATACGCAGTATTTT. As protein: CASSLEGRGDTQYF.

At least ten counts were recorded for this clonotype. This chain joins TRBV12-3 or TRBV12-4 and TRBJ1-1, with 7 bases aligning to TRBD1. This CDR3 region has 16 residues. Trimming cost V 6 bases and J 0 bases; bases outside gene matches: 10. CDR3 nucleotides: TGTGCCAGCAGCTTCGGGACAGCTCGGATGAACACTGAAGCTTTCTTT. Its translation is CASSFGTARMNTEAFF.

The chain recombines TRBV11-2 with TRBJ2-3, with 12 nucleotides matching TRBD2. Germline trimming cut 4 bases from V and 3 bases from J; bases unmatched to any gene: 8. This CDR3 is 17 amino acids long. Germline CDR1 is SGHAT and CDR2 is FQNNGV. The CDR3 region is CASSSRLAGVGTDTQYF. CDR3 in DNA: TGTGCCAGCAGCTCGCGACTAGCGGGAGTTGGGACAGATACGCAGTATTTT.

The genes are TRBV6-1 and TRBJ1-1; weak D call: TRBD1 (6 bases). Germline CDR1 reads MNHNS; CDR2 reads SASEGT. This CDR3 has 15 amino acids. In DNA, the CDR3 is TGTGCAATTGGTCGGGGGGCCACGGGGACCACTGAAGCTTTCTTT. It translates to CAIGRGATGTTEAFF.

The chain has TRBV6-5 and TRBJ1-6; D remains ambiguous. The V gene's germline CDR1 is MNHEY and CDR2 SVGAGI. This CDR3 has 13 residues. Trimming removed 1 base at V and 13 bases at J, with 11 bases between. The CDR3 sequence is CASSYWKGSPLHF. The CDR3, as DNA: TGTGCCAGCAGTTACTGGAAGGGTTCGCCCCTCCACTTT.

V and J are TRBV2 and TRBJ2-2; 10 positions match TRBD1. This CDR3 contains 16 residues. The trim removed 6 bases at V and 3 bases at J, leaving 7 bases unmatched. The germline gives CDR1 SNHLY, CDR2 FYNNEI. The CDR3 region has the DNA TGTGCCAGCAGCGGCGACAGGGGGCCCCACACCGGGGAGCTGTTTTTT. Residues: CASSGDRGPHTGELFF. Using reference TRBV2 and TRBJ2-2 for the parts outside the CDR3, the full variable domain is EPEVTQTPSHQVTQMGQEVILRCVPISNHLYFYWYRQILGQKVEFLVSFYNNEISEKSEIFDDQFSVERPDGSNFTLKIRSTKLEDSAMYFCASSGDRGPHTGELFFGEGSRLTVL.

This clonotype was picked up a small number of times. This sequence joins TRBV24-1 and TRBJ2-3; TRBD2 matches 14 bases. The CDR3 spans 18 residues. Germline V CDR1 and CDR2: KGHDR, SFDVKD. Losses at the gene ends were 9 bases for V and 4 bases for J; bases not matched to a gene: 14. CDR3 DNA: TGTGCCACCTCGACTAGCGGGGGGGCCTTTTATATGGCAGATACGCAGTATTTT. Protein product: CATSTSGGAFYMADTQYF.

The chain is built from TRBV12-5 and TRBJ2-5; the D is unclear. V was clipped by 3 bases and J by 5 bases, with 10 bases between them. The CDR3 extends over 13 amino acids. The germline V gene has CDR1 LGHNT and CDR2 FRNRAP. The CDR3 nucleotides read TGTGCTAGTGGTTTTACGGAGTCGGAGACCCAGTACTTC. As protein: CASGFTESETQYF. The complete variable domain, with remaining parts taken from reference TRBV12-5 and TRBJ2-5, reads DARVTQTPRHKVTEMGQEVTMRCQPILGHNTVFWYRQTMMQGLELLAYFRNRAPLDDSGMPKDRFSAEMPDATLATLKIQPSEPRDSAVYFCASGFTESETQYFGPGTRLLVL.

The chain joins TRBV2 to TRBJ2-1, with D perhaps matching TRBD1 or TRBD2 (6 bases each). The ends were cut back, 4 bases at V and 9 bases at J, with 13 bases in the middle. This CDR3 spans 13 amino acids. Germline V CDR1 and CDR2: SNHLY, FYNNEI. CDR3 nucleotides: TGTGCCAGCAGTGGAGGGGGGACGGGTGAGCAGTTCTTC. Translating it yields CASSGGGTGEQFF.

This clonotype was detected many times. V gene TRBV5-1 combines with J gene TRBJ1-1; the D gene is possibly TRBD1 (5 bases). The germline gives CDR1 SGHRS, CDR2 YFSETQ. This CDR3 comprises 14 residues. V was trimmed by 0 bases and J by 7 bases, leaving 13 bases between them. DNA for the CDR3: TGCGCCAGCAGCTTGGGTCAGAGACAGAGTGAAGCTTTCTTT. Amino acids: CASSLGQRQSEAFF.

A few counts support this clonotype. The rearrangement uses TRBV4-1 and TRBJ2-2; TRBD2 is a possible D gene (6 bases). Germline-derived CDR1 and CDR2 are MGHRA and YSYEKL. V was shortened by 0 bases and J by 7 bases, with 12 bases between the two germline ends. The CDR3 loop spans 15 amino acids. In DNA, the CDR3 is TGCGCCAGCAGCCAAGACAGGCAGGACTACGGGGAGCTGTTTTTT. Protein: CASSQDRQDYGELFF.

The V call is TRBV7-9, the J call TRBJ1-2; D remains ambiguous. This CDR3 is built from 12 residues. Deletions cut 5 bases from V and 7 bases from J, with 11 bases between. Germline V lookup: CDR1 SEHNR, CDR2 FQNEAQ (reference sequence). CDR3 nucleotide sequence: TGTGCCAGCAGCCAGGAAAGGGCTGGCTACACCTTC. It translates to CASSQERAGYTF.

CDR3 in DNA: TGCGCCAGCAGCCAAGTAGGGGGGGGTCCCTACAATGAGCAGTTCTTC. This translates into CASSQVGGGPYNEQFF. The chain is built from TRBV4-1 and TRBJ2-1; D may be TRBD2 (7 bases). V lost 1 base and J lost 2, with 12 bases in between. CDR3 length equals 16 residues. Germline V gene sequence: CDR1 MGHRA, CDR2 YSYEKL.

This clonotype was recorded at least ten times. The rearrangement uses TRBV4-2 and TRBJ2-3; TRBD2 matches at 11 bases. The CDR3 covers 13 residues. The J segment lost 11 bases and the V segment lost 4 bases, leaving 5 bases of the junction unmatched. Germline V gene lookup returns CDR1 LGHNA and CDR2 YNFKEQ. The CDR3: CASSPGLAVGQYF. In DNA, the CDR3 is TGTGCCAGCAGCCCGGGACTAGCGGTAGGGCAGTATTTT.

CDR3 DNA: TGTGCCACCAGTGAATCAACCCCCCCCGGGACAGGGACCTACAATGAGCAGTTCTTC. Encoded protein: CATSESTPPGTGTYNEQFF. This chain links TRBV24-1 with TRBJ2-1; 9 bases fit TRBD1. CDR1 is KGHDR and CDR2 is SFDVKD in the germline V gene. The trim removed 4 bases at V and 2 bases at J, leaving 14 bases unmatched. The CDR3 sequence is 19 residues long.

CDR3 in amino acids: CASSQAPGDLNSPLHF. Here the CDR3 DNA reads TGCGCCAGCAGCCAAGCTCCAGGGGACCTCAATTCACCCCTCCACTTT. The rearrangement uses TRBV4-1 and TRBJ1-6; D is perhaps TRBD1 (6 bases). Trimming pared 1 base from V and 7 bases from J, leaving 14 bases between. Per the germline V gene, CDR1 is MGHRA and CDR2 is YSYEKL. The CDR3 spans 16 residues.

V is TRBV4-2 and J is TRBJ1-4; D not resolved. Germline V lookup: CDR1 LGHNA, CDR2 YNFKEQ. Trimming pared 0 bases from V and 1 base from J, leaving 9 bases between. CDR3 length: 16 amino acids. CDR3 DNA sequence: TGTGCCAGCAGCCAAGATCCCTCGCAAACTAATGAAAAACTGTTTTTT. Its protein product is CASSQDPSQTNEKLFF.

This clonotype came up a few times. The genes are TRBV2 and TRBJ1-5; the D gene is possibly TRBD1 (5 bases). The CDR3 has 14 amino acids. Germline V lookup: CDR1 SNHLY, CDR2 FYNNEI. The V and J ends lost 5 bases and 3 bases respectively, with 11 bases between them. The chain's CDR3 is CASSTDSANQPQHF. The CDR3 DNA reads as TGTGCCAGCAGTACTGACAGCGCCAATCAGCCCCAGCATTTT.

This clonotype was recorded many times. The rearrangement links TRBV29-1 to TRBJ1-1, with 9 bases matching TRBD1. V trimming: 8 bases; J trimming: 5 bases; junction bases outside the gene matches: 6. Germline CDR1 and CDR2: SQVTM and ANQGSEA. The CDR3 is made up of 12 amino acids. The CDR3 region is CSTGQGNTEAFF. CDR3 nucleotides: TGCAGCACCGGACAGGGGAATACTGAAGCTTTCTTT.

This clonotype was picked up a small number of times. V usage is TRBV27 and J usage is TRBJ2-1, with D tentatively TRBD1 (6 bases). From germline, CDR1 is MNHEY and CDR2 SMNVEV (reference sequence). The V end was cut by 7 bases, the J end by 6 bases, with 13 bases between. This CDR3 spans 13 amino acids. CDR3 residues: CASMAGAGNEQFF. Written as DNA, the CDR3 is TGTGCCAGCATGGCAGGGGCCGGCAATGAGCAGTTCTTC.

V is TRBV5-1 and J is TRBJ2-6; 7 nucleotides align to TRBD1. V gave up 4 bases and J gave up 4 bases; unmatched junction bases: 8. In germline, CDR1 is SGHRS, CDR2 YFSETQ. CDR3 length: 16 amino acids. The CDR3, as DNA: TGCGCCAGCAGCGTACAGACAGGGTCAGGGGCCAACGTCCTGACTTTC. Amino acid sequence: CASSVQTGSGANVLTF.